This T cell receptor beta chain derives from a study of T cell responses to AZD1222 COVID-19 vaccine. Overall study findings and caveats: Baseline antibody screening turned up just a handful of seropositive AZD1222 recipients. With dominance at 160-218 and 743-854, vaccine-associated CD4 TCRs spanned spike.

Turning to this clone: The antigen remains unidentified.

TCRdb's copy holds only in-frame clones and misses some; the assay was immunoSEQ multiplex PCR. The sample contains about 93,000 clones, roughly 89% of which appear only once. J lost 5 bases, V lost 4 bases, and 8 bases had no gene match. The CDR3 is made up of 15 amino acids. Looked up from germline, CDR1 is ENHRY and CDR2 is SYGVKD. The TCR sequence derives from an adult in good health. The V gene is TRBV10-3, the J gene TRBJ1-1, with TRBD1 matching 9 bases. Here the sequenced sample was peripheral blood, taken on day 0 of MenACWY control vaccination. The CDR3 loop is CAISGDREAGTEAFF. CDR3 coding DNA: TGTGCCATCAGTGGGGACAGGGAGGCAGGTACTGAAGCTTTCTTT.